This TCR beta chain was captured by sequencing in a study of neoadjuvant nivolumab and ipilimumab in lung cancer (dated by TCRdb to about 2020). Looking at the study overall: Nivolumab was given at 3 mg/kg intravenously on days 1, 15 and 29, and the combination arm added ipilimumab 1 mg/kg on day 1 only. A total of roughly 45 patients with operable NSCLC were treated in the trial, with around 23 randomized to nivolumab monotherapy and some 20 randomized to nivolumab plus ipilimumab. TCR repertoires were compared between pretherapy (baseline) peripheral blood and tumors resected at surgery after neoadjuvant immune checkpoint blockade. Seven patients had matched pretherapy and resected tumor pairs analyzed, with four treated with nivolumab and three with nivolumab plus ipilimumab. The primary endpoint of the trial was the rate of major pathologic response (MPR) in the intention-to-treat population of each study arm.

The protocol used for the library was the immunoSEQ multiplex PCR assay. In the source study's methods: Richness and clonality were used to summarize the repertoires, and clones that significantly expanded or contracted between pre- and post-therapy samples were identified. TCRdb mirrors the immuneACCESS table, restricted to in-frame sequences. Some clones are absent from its copies; in checked studies, under half trace to an unresolved V gene, and the reason for the others is unknown. The V and J calls and clone size were taken over from that table, and D and trimming were inferred from the DNA. The sample table contains 25,000 to 35,000 clones; only one count was recorded for about nine tenths of them. The ten largest clones add up to around 5% of the sample. The CDR3 runs 14 amino acids, cysteine and phenylalanine included. The DNA shown is the 42-base CDR3, in frame from base 1. V loses 3 bases of germline sequence and J loses 7 bases, and the interval between the two ends is 13 bases. CDR1 and CDR2, looked up from the germline V gene, are ENHRY and SYGVKD.

Turning to this clone: It has no known antigen specificity. Per-base quality was not reported, and no clone a single base away is much larger than it.

This specimen's time point label, interpreted: at surgical resection after neoadjuvant nivolumab +/- ipilimumab. The samples were obtained from NEOSTAR, a phase 2 randomized trial that tested neoadjuvant nivolumab or nivolumab plus ipilimumab, followed by surgery, in operable NSCLC. What the research found in general, with its limitations: TCR richness in pretherapy blood showed a positive correlation with richness in tumors resected after neoadjuvant therapy (Spearman R ≈ 0.8). A small number of samples underwent TCR sequencing. From pretherapy to surgery, tumor T-cell richness and clonality went up in three of three dual-therapy tumors, versus only two of four nivolumab-treated tumors. No significant correlation was found between TCR clonality and pathologic tumor regression, and only one major-pathologic-response sample was available for the clonality analysis. TCR richness and clonality were greater in resected tumors than in tumor-adjacent uninvolved lung, and increases were seen in more dual-therapy-treated tumors.

The rearrangement combines TRBV10-3 with TRBJ1-5, with a weak D call of TRBD1 (5 bases match). The receptor was derived from an adult with non-small cell lung cancer. Sequenced material: peripheral blood, taken after neoadjuvant nivolumab, alone or with ipilimumab, at or shortly before surgery. The nucleotide sequence reads TGTGCCATCAGTGAACGACTGAGGGACCAGCCCCAGCATTTT. Its protein reads: CAISERLRDQPQHF.